This T cell receptor (beta chain) was sequenced for a study of graft-versus-host responses after intestinal transplantation. About the research overall: Recipients obtained multivisceral, liver-intestinal, or isolated intestinal transplants. Each recipient received anti-thymocyte globulin induction, then tacrolimus and steroids for around three years.

Using immunoSEQ multiplex PCR, the repertoire was profiled, and TCRdb retains in-frame clones only, with some absent. Of tens of thousands of clones listed, approximately 93% are singletons. The sequencing here drew on PBMCs, taken 156 days after intestinal transplant. This receptor was identified in a human patient who received an intestinal transplant, so some T cells may come from the graft donor.

CDR3 region: CASSVQGINSTNEKLFF. The CDR3 nucleotides are TGTGCCAGCAGTGTGCAGGGGATTAACTCAACTAATGAAAAACTGTTTTTT. The V gene is TRBV2, the J gene TRBJ1-4, with D possibly matching TRBD1 (6 bases). The ends were cut back, 4 bases at V and 0 bases at J, with 15 bases in the middle. The CDR3 totals 17 residues. CDR1 is SNHLY and CDR2 is FYNNEI in the germline V gene.